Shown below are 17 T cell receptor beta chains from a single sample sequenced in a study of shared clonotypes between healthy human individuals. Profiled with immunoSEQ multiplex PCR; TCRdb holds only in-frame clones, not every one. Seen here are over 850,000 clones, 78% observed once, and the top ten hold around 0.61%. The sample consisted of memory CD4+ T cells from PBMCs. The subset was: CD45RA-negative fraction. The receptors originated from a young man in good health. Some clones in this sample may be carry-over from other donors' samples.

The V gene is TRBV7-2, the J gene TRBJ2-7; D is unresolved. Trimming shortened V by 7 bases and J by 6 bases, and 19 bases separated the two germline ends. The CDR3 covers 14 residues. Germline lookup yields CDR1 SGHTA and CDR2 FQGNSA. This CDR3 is CASTPASFSPEQYF. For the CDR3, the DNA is TGTGCCAGCACGCCGGCTAGTTTTAGTCCCGAGCAGTACTTC.

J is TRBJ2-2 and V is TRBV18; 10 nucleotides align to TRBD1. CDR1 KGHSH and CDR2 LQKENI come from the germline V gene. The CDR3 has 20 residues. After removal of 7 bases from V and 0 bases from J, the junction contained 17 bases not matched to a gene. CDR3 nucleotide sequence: TGTGCCAGCTTACCGGGACAGGGGAAGTCAATGGCAGCGAACACCGGGGAGCTGTTTTTT. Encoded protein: CASLPGQGKSMAANTGELFF.

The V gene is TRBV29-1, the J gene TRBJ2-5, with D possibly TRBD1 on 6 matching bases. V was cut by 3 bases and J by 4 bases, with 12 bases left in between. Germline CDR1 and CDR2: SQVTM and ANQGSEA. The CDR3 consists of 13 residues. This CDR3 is CSVDPGVGETQYF. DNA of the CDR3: TGCAGCGTTGATCCAGGGGTAGGAGAGACCCAGTACTTC. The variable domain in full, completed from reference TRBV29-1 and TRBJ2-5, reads SAVISQKPSRDICQRGTSLTIQCQVDSQVTMMFWYRQQPGQSLTLIATANQGSEATYESGFVIDKFPISRPNLTFSTLTVSNMSPEDSSIYLCSVDPGVGETQYFGPGTRLLVL.

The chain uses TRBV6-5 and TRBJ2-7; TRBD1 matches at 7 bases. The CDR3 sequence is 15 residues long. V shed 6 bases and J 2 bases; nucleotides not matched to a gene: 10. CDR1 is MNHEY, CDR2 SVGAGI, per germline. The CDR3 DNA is TGTGCCAGCAGCCGACCGACAGGGTCGCCCTACGAGCAGTACTTC. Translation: CASSRPTGSPYEQYF.

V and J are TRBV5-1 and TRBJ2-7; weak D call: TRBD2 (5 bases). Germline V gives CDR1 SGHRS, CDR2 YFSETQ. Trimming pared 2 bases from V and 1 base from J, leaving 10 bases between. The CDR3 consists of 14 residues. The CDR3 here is CASSFSPGSYEQYF. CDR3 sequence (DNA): TGCGCCAGCAGCTTTTCCCCGGGGTCCTACGAGCAGTACTTC.

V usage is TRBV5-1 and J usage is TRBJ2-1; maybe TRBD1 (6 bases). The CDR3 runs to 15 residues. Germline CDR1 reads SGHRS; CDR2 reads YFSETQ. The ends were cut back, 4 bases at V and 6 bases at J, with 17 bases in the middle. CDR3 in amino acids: CASSGRTGTPNEQFF. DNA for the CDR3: TGCGCCAGCAGCGGCAGAACAGGGACCCCCAATGAGCAGTTCTTC.

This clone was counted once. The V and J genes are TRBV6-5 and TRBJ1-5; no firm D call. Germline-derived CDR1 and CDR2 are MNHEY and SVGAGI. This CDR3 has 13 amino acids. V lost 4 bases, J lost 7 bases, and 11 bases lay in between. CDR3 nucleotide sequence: TGTGCCAGCAGTTTCTTCATGGGCCAGCCCCAGCATTTT. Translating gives CASSFFMGQPQHF.

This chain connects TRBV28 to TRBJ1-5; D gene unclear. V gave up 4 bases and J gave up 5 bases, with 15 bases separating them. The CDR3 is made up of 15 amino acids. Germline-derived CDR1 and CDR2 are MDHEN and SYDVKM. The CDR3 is CASSYGSANDQPQHF. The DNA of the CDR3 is TGTGCCAGCAGTTACGGGTCGGCAAACGATCAGCCCCAGCATTTT. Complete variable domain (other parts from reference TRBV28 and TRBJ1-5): DVKVTQSSRYLVKRTGEKVFLECVQDMDHENMFWYRQDPGLGLRLIYFSYDVKMKEKGDIPEGYSVSREKKERFSLILESASTNQTSMYLCASSYGSANDQPQHFGDGTRLSIL.

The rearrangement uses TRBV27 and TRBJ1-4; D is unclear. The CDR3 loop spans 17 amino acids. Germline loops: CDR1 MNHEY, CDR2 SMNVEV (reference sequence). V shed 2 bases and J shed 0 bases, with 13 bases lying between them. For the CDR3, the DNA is TGTGCCAGCAGTTTAAGGCCTCCTTCTTCAACTAATGAAAAACTGTTTTTT. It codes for CASSLRPPSSTNEKLFF.

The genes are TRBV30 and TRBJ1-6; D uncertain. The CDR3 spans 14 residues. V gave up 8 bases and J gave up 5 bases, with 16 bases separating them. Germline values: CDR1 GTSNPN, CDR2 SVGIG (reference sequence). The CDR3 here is CARDAGFDNSPLHF. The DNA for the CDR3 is TGTGCCCGCGACGCGGGCTTCGATAATTCACCCCTCCACTTT.

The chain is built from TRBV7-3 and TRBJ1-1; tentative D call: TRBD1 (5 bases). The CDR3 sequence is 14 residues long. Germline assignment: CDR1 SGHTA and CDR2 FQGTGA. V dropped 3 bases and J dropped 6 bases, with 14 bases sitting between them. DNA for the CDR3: TGTGCCAGCAGCTTGCGGGGGGTCATCGCTGAAGCTTTCTTT. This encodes CASSLRGVIAEAFF.

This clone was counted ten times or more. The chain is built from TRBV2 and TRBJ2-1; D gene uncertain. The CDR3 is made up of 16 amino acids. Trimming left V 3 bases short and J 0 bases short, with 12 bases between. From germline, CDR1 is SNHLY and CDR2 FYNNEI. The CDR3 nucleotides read TGTGCCAGCAGTGATGCTGCTTCAGGCTCCTACAATGAGCAGTTCTTC. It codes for CASSDAASGSYNEQFF.

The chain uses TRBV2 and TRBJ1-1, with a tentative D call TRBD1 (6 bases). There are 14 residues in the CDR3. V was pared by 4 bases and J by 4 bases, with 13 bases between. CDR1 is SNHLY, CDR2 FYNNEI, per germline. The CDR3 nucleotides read TGTGCCAGCAGTGGTGTGTCGGGGGCCACTGAAGCTTTCTTT. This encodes CASSGVSGATEAFF.

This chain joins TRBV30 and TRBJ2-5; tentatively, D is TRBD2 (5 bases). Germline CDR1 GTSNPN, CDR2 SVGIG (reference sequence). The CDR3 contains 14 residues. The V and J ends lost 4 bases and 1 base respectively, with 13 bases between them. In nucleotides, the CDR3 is TGTGCCTGGAATCCGTCCGGGATCCAAGAGACCCAGTACTTC. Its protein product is CAWNPSGIQETQYF.

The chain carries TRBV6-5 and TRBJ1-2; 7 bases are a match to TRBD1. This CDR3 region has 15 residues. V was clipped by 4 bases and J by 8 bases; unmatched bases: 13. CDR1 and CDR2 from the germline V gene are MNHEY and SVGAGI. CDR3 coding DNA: TGTGCCAGCAGTTCCCCGGGACAGCCCTCGGAGGGCTACACCTTC. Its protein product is CASSSPGQPSEGYTF.

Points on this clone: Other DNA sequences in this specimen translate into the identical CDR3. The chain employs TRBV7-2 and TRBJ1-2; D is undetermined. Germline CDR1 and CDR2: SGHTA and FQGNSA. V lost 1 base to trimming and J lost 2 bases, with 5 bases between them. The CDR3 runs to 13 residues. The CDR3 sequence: CASSLGRNYGYTF. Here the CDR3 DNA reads TGTGCCAGCAGCTTAGGGCGGAACTATGGCTACACCTTC. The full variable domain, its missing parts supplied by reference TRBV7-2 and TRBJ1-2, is GAGVSQSPSNKVTEKGKDVELRCDPISGHTALYWYRQSLGQGLEFLIYFQGNSAPDKSGLPSDRFSAERTGGSVSTLTIQRTQQEDSAVYLCASSLGRNYGYTFGSGTRLTVV.

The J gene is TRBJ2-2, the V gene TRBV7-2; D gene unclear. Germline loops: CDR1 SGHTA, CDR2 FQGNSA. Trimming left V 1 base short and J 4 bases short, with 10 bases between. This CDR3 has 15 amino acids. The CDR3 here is CASSLDSTSTGELFF. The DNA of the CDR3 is TGTGCCAGCAGCTTAGATTCCACCTCCACCGGGGAGCTGTTTTTT.